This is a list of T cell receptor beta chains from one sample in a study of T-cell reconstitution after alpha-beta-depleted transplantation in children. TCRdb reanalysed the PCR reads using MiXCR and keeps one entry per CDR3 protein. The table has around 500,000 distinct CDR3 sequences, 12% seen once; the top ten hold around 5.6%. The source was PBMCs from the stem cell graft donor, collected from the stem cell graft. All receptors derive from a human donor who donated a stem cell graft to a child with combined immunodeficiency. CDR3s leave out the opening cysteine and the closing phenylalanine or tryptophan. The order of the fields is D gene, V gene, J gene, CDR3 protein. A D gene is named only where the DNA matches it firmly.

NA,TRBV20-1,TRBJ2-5,SAQGGAGETQY
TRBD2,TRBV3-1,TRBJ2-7,ASSQVLAGNYEQY
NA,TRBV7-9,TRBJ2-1,ASSSLREYNEQF
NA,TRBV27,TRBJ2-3,ASSFIGLPQDTQY
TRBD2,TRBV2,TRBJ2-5,ASRTLAGVQETQY
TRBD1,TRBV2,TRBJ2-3,ASSSEQGYHADTQY
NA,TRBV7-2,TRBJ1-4,ASTSPEATNEKLF
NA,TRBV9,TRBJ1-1,ASSDNPDISGTEAF
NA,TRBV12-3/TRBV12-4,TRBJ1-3,ASSQIFSGNTIY
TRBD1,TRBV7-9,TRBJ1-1,ASSSGQMNTEAF
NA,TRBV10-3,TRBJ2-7,AIRDRSYEQY
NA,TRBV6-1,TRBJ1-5,ASSEVGVHGPQH
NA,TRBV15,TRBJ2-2,ATSRVGYADTGELF
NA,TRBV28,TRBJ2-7,ASTLGNSLGGEQY
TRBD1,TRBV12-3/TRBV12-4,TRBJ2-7,ASQMDRVGYEQY
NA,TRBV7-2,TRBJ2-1,ASSLAGRYEQF
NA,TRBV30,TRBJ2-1,AWMLGGDNEQF
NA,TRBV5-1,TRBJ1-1,ASSLLGRAEAF
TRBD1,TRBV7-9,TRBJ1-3,ASSPPGQGIGNTIC
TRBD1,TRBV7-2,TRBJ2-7,ASSLSSGGKYEQY
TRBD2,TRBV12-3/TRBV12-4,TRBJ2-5,ASSSLSGGALYTQY
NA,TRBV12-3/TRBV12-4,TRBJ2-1,ASSYGTEYNEQF